This T cell receptor (beta chain) comes out of a study of blood T cell repertoires in COVID-19. Generated by immunoSEQ multiplex PCR, the TCRdb table keeps only in-frame clones and is missing some. The table has some 250,000 clones, 81% seen once. The CDR3 runs 15 residues. The germline V and J ends were trimmed by 6 bases and 4 bases, with 15 bases remaining between them. CDR1 is MDHEN and CDR2 is SYDVKM in the germline V gene. This chain connects TRBV28 to TRBJ1-4; D is possibly TRBD1 (5 bases). The sequenced material came from peripheral blood. The origin of this receptor is a woman at least 80 years old with acute or convalescent COVID-19. DNA for the CDR3: TGTGCCAGCAGCCCGGGGGGACTGTTTAATGAAAAACTGTTTTTT. Its protein product is CASSPGGLFNEKLFF.